The T cell receptor beta chain under discussion was sequenced for a study of T cell changes during pregnancy in multiple sclerosis. The repertoire was sequenced with immunoSEQ multiplex PCR; TCRdb's copy has only in-frame clones and lacks some. The table lists 45,000 to 60,000 clones, 92% of them singletons, with approximately 0.2% in the top ten. The germline CDR1 and CDR2 sequences are SGHTA and FQGTGA. With 6 bases clipped from V and 0 bases from J, the junction kept 6 bases outside the gene matches. The CDR3 sequence is 18 residues long. The V and J genes are TRBV7-3 and TRBJ2-2; 14 bases match TRBD2. Sequences were derived from CD4+ T cells from peripheral blood mononuclear cells, sampled in the second trimester of pregnancy. The TCR comes from a female donor with multiple sclerosis, enrolled in a pregnancy study. Here the CDR3 DNA reads TGTGCCAGCAGAAGGGGACTAGCGGGGGCCTCGAACACCGGGGAGCTGTTTTTT. Its translation is CASRRGLAGASNTGELFF. Together with reference TRBV7-3 and TRBJ2-2, the CDR3 gives the full variable domain: GAGVSQTPSNKVTEKGKYVELRCDPISGHTALYWYRQSLGQGPEFLIYFQGTGAADDSGLPNDRFFAVRPEGSVSTLKIQRTERGDSAVYLCASRRGLAGASNTGELFFGEGSRLTVL.